Each of the 26 T cell receptor beta chains below was sequenced from the same sample in a study of regulatory T cells in long-lasting Graves disease. To make TCR beta libraries, researchers used iRepertoire HTBI primers and Arm-PCR of CDR3 regions. TCRdb fed the multiplex PCR reads into MiXCR, producing one record per CDR3 protein. Here the sample spans approximately 560,000 distinct CDR3 sequences, 15% to 20% being singletons. Time point meaning: newly diagnosed GD, antithyroid drugs for less than 3 months. RNA extracted from PBMCs served as the sequencing template. This same sample was also taken into another study, of T cells in Graves' hyperthyroidism and ophthalmopathy.

The material was peripheral blood mononuclear cells (PBMCs), obtained at new diagnosis, from a patient treated with antithyroid drugs. The receptors come from a man between 18 and 29 years old with Graves disease.

There are many counts of this clonotype. The V gene is TRBV28, the J gene TRBJ1-3; D is unresolved. Trimming left V 7 bases short and J 0 bases short, with 13 bases between. Germline CDR1 is MDHEN and CDR2 is SYDVKM. The CDR3 loop spans 15 amino acids. The CDR3 DNA sequence: TGTGCCAGCACCGAGAACATTGACTCTGGAAACACCATATATTTT. It yields the protein CASTENIDSGNTIYF. Based on the CDR3 plus reference TRBV28 and TRBJ1-3, the full variable domain is DVKVTQSSRYLVKRTGEKVFLECVQDMDHENMFWYRQDPGLGLRLIYFSYDVKMKEKGDIPEGYSVSREKKERFSLILESASTNQTSMYLCASTENIDSGNTIYFGEGSWLTVV.

The table lists this clonotype with many counts. The gene calls are TRBV30 and TRBJ2-1, with D possibly being TRBD2 (6 bases). Germline CDR1 GTSNPN, CDR2 SVGIG (reference sequence). V was shortened by 1 base and J by 2 bases, with 12 bases between the two germline ends. The CDR3 covers 15 residues. Here the CDR3 reads CAWSDRGITYNEQFF. CDR3 sequence (DNA): TGTGCCTGGAGTGATCGGGGGATCACCTACAATGAGCAGTTCTTC. Full variable domain (rest looked up from reference TRBV30 and TRBJ2-1): SQTIHQWPATLVQPVGSPLSLECTVEGTSNPNLYWYRQAAGRGLQLLFYSVGIGQISSEVPQNLSASRPQDRQFILSSKKLLLSDSGFYLCAWSDRGITYNEQFFGPGTRLTVL.

Concerning this clonotype itself: A much larger clone differs from this one at a single base, so this may be a read error. The chain is built from TRBV18 and TRBJ2-5; possible D gene TRBD1, 6 bases. This CDR3 has 14 residues. The V end was cut by 3 bases, the J end by 11 bases, with 19 bases between. Germline lookup yields CDR1 KGHSH and CDR2 LQKENI. CDR3 nucleotide sequence: TGTGCCAGCTCACCCAGGACAGCGGACAATGAGCAGTACTTC. It translates to CASSPRTADNEQYF.

The sample holds a few counts of this clonotype. The chain carries TRBV19 and TRBJ2-1; D unclear. Per the germline V gene, CDR1 is LNHDA and CDR2 is SQIVND (reference sequence). The CDR3 loop spans 12 amino acids. V lost 5 bases, J lost 8 bases, and 10 bases lay in between. The CDR3 is CASSWVADEQFF. CDR3 coding DNA: TGTGCCAGTAGTTGGGTGGCCGATGAGCAGTTCTTC.

This chain joins TRBV6-1 and TRBJ1-2; no definite D call. The CDR3 length is 14 residues. Germline values: CDR1 MNHNS, CDR2 SASEGT. Deletions cut 6 bases from V and 5 bases from J, with 16 bases between. CDR3 sequence reads: CASRPEEPPYGYTF. CDR3 in DNA: TGTGCCAGCAGACCCGAGGAGCCACCTTATGGCTACACCTTC.

The chain links TRBV5-6 to TRBJ2-7, with unresolved D. Deletions cut 0 bases from V and 2 bases from J, with 9 bases between. The CDR3 consists of 14 residues. Germline values: CDR1 SGHDT, CDR2 YYEEEE. This chain's CDR3 is CASSLGPEPYEQYF. The CDR3 bases are TGTGCCAGCAGCTTGGGACCAGAGCCCTACGAGCAGTACTTC.

This clonotype was found many times. The chain carries TRBV11-3 and TRBJ2-3; D remains ambiguous. Germline V CDR1 and CDR2: SGHNT, YENEEA. V lost 4 bases and J lost 1, with 6 bases in between. The length of the CDR3 is 13 residues. The CDR3 coding sequence is TGTGCCAGCAGCTCCCCCCGCACAGATACGCAGTATTTT. It codes for CASSSPRTDTQYF.

This clonotype was observed at least ten times. V gene TRBV24-1 combines with J gene TRBJ2-2; no firm D call. The CDR3 is made up of 13 amino acids. V dropped 0 bases and J dropped 3 bases, with 1 base sitting between them. Germline V gene data show CDR1 as KGHDR and CDR2 as SFDVKD. Here the CDR3 DNA reads TGTGCCACCAGTGATTTGCACACCGGGGAGCTGTTTTTT. It translates to CATSDLHTGELFF.

This clonotype was observed many times. The chain employs TRBV6-2 or TRBV6-3 and TRBJ2-2, with D perhaps TRBD2 (6 bases). CDR1 and CDR2 (germline): MNHEY, SVGEGT. Trimming left V 3 bases short and J 1 base short, with 21 bases between. The length of the CDR3 is 19 residues. The DNA of the CDR3 is TGTGCCAGCAGTTATAGCATAGGGGAGGTAGCGGTGAACACCGGGGAGCTGTTTTTT. Translated: CASSYSIGEVAVNTGELFF.

This clonotype occurred many times. V is TRBV29-1 and J is TRBJ2-2; D unresolved. The length of the CDR3 is 12 residues. Germline values: CDR1 SQVTM, CDR2 ANQGSEA. V was cut by 4 bases and J by 6 bases, with 9 bases left in between. The CDR3 loop reads CSVGLRPGELFF. The DNA for the CDR3 is TGCAGCGTTGGACTCCGTCCCGGGGAGCTGTTTTTT.

J is TRBJ1-2 and V is TRBV29-1, with 7 positions matching TRBD1. The CDR3 consists of 11 residues. Germline V gives CDR1 SQVTM, CDR2 ANQGSEA. With V trimmed by 5 bases and J by 10 bases, 7 bases remained unmatched. As DNA, the CDR3 is TGCAGCGTTCGACAGGGTTGGGACTACACCTTC. Translating it yields CSVRQGWDYTF. Full variable domain (remainder filled in from reference TRBV29-1 and TRBJ1-2): SAVISQKPSRDICQRGTSLTIQCQVDSQVTMMFWYRQQPGQSLTLIATANQGSEATYESGFVIDKFPISRPNLTFSTLTVSNMSPEDSSIYLCSVRQGWDYTFGSGTRLTVV.

This clonotype appeared many times. The genes are TRBV12-3 or TRBV12-4 and TRBJ2-7; D is ambiguous. This CDR3 has 11 residues. Trimming shortened V by 7 bases and J by 5 bases, and 9 bases separated the two germline ends. The CDR3 loop is CASTLNHEQYF. The CDR3 bases are TGTGCCAGCACCTTAAACCACGAGCAGTACTTC.

The V gene is TRBV27, the J gene TRBJ2-1; D unresolved. The CDR3 sequence is 17 residues long. CDR1 is MNHEY and CDR2 is SMNVEV in the germline V gene (reference sequence). V lost 3 bases, J lost 0 bases, and 15 bases lay in between. CDR3 region: CASSLTLAADSYNEQFF. CDR3 in DNA: TGTGCCAGCAGTTTGACCCTTGCTGCGGACTCCTACAATGAGCAGTTCTTC.

This clonotype has a handful of counts. This may stem from a read error, because a much larger clone lies one nucleotide away. The chain combines TRBV30 with TRBJ1-5, with D possibly matching TRBD1 (5 bases). Trimming removed 1 base from V and 1 base from J, with 5 bases in between. This CDR3 region has 13 residues. The germline V gene has CDR1 GTSNPN and CDR2 SVGIG (reference sequence). CDR3 in DNA: TGTGCCTGGAGTGAGGGGAGCAATCAGCCCCAGCATTTT. Translated: CAWSEGSNQPQHF.

At least ten counts were recorded for this clonotype. J is TRBJ2-1 and V is TRBV2, with unresolved D. Deletions cut 7 bases from V and 6 bases from J, with 7 bases between. The CDR3 length is 11 residues. From germline, CDR1 is SNHLY and CDR2 FYNNEI. The DNA for the CDR3 is TGTGCCAGCACGTACGTCAATGAGCAGTTCTTC. Amino acid sequence: CASTYVNEQFF.

This clonotype appeared a few times. The genes are TRBV29-1 and TRBJ1-5; D might be TRBD1 (6 bases). V was pared by 5 bases and J by 3 bases, with 14 bases between. The CDR3 runs to 14 residues. Germline-derived CDR1 and CDR2 are SQVTM and ANQGSEA. Written as DNA, the CDR3 is TGCAGCGTTCTGATACAGGGCCTCAATCAGCCCCAGCATTTT. Protein: CSVLIQGLNQPQHF.

The chain uses TRBV5-6 and TRBJ2-7, with 8 bases matching TRBD1. V shed 0 bases, J shed 7 bases, and the junction held 12 bases outside the gene matches. Germline CDR1 and CDR2: SGHDT and YYEEEE. The CDR3 has 16 residues. For the CDR3, the DNA is TGTGCCAGCAGCTTGGGTGTTCGGGCAGGGGGCAATGAGCAGTACTTC. Protein: CASSLGVRAGGNEQYF.

This clonotype was observed many times. The V call is TRBV6-5, the J call TRBJ1-2; D unclear. Between the trimmed V and J ends, which lost 2 bases and 8 bases, there was a span of 15 bases. Germline CDR1 and CDR2: MNHEY and SVGAGI. The CDR3 loop spans 14 amino acids. CDR3 DNA: TGTGCCAGCAGTTACGTATGGGGTCTTAGCGGCTACACCTTC. Translating gives CASSYVWGLSGYTF.

Note on this clonotype: No DNA is shown, since the ends of the CDR3 on it are uncertain; the CDR3 is the one TCRdb lists. The chain combines TRBV11-1 with TRBJ1-2; no DNA check was done on the table's D call, TRBD1. Germline CDR1 is SGHAT and CDR2 is FQDESV (reference sequence). Both ends counted, the CDR3 spans 16 residues. The CDR3 spells CAISLVSGQGIYGYTF.

This clonotype was seen a handful of times. The J gene is TRBJ1-2, the V gene TRBV19, with unresolved D. With 6 bases removed from V and 3 bases from J, the gap between germline ends came to 8 bases. The CDR3 extends over 12 amino acids. Germline V gene lookup returns CDR1 LNHDA and CDR2 SQIVND (reference sequence). CDR3 sequence reads: CASSVNHYGYTF. Written as DNA, the CDR3 is TGTGCCAGTAGCGTCAACCACTATGGCTACACCTTC.

The chain joins TRBV6-1 to TRBJ2-1; 16 bases are a match to TRBD2. V shed 5 bases and J 4 bases; nucleotides not matched to a gene: 17. Per germline, CDR1 MNHNS and CDR2 SASEGT. This CDR3 contains 21 residues. DNA of the CDR3: TGTGCCAGCAGTCCCTGGGGACTAGCGGGAGGGTCACGAGGCTCATACAATGAGCAGTTCTTC. Translated, it gives CASSPWGLAGGSRGSYNEQFF.

This clonotype has at least ten counts. J is TRBJ1-1 and V is TRBV20-1, with D maybe TRBD1 (5 bases). This CDR3 has 17 residues. Germline-derived CDR1 and CDR2 are DFQATT and SNEGSKA (reference sequence). The ends were cut back, 2 bases at V and 5 bases at J, with 24 bases in the middle. Here the CDR3 DNA reads TGCAGTGCTAGAAACGGACGTAGTCGCGGGGGATGGACTGAAGCTTTCTTT. Its translation is CSARNGRSRGGWTEAFF.

The sample holds a few counts of this clonotype. The genes are TRBV19 and TRBJ2-1, with 10 bases that match TRBD2. The CDR3 runs 16 residues. The germline gives CDR1 LNHDA, CDR2 SQIVND (reference sequence). The ends lost 3 bases at V and 2 bases at J; junction bases unmatched: 4. The CDR3 coding sequence is TGTGCCAGTAGTATCAGCGGGACTAGCGCCTACAATGAGCAGTTCTTC. Protein sequence: CASSISGTSAYNEQFF.

V and J are TRBV7-9 and TRBJ1-5; D gene unclear. The CDR3 runs 15 residues. V lost 1 base and J 5 bases, leaving 12 bases between the germline ends. Per germline, CDR1 SEHNR and CDR2 FQNEAQ (reference sequence). CDR3 protein: CASSLGRRADQPQHF. CDR3 bases: TGTGCCAGCAGCTTAGGCCGACGGGCCGATCAGCCCCAGCATTTT.

This clonotype was counted many times. The gene calls are TRBV30 and TRBJ1-2, with a possible D match to TRBD1 (5 bases). This CDR3 is 11 amino acids long. The V gene's germline CDR1 is GTSNPN and CDR2 SVGIG (reference sequence). The CDR3 sequence: CVTGGAAGYTF. In DNA, the CDR3 is TGTGTCACTGGAGGGGCAGCCGGCTACACCTTC.

The chain combines TRBV6-2 or TRBV6-3 with TRBJ2-7; 7 bases map to TRBD1. The V gene end was trimmed by 2 bases and the J gene end by 0 bases; junction bases not matched to a gene: 1. Germline V gene sequence: CDR1 MNHEY, CDR2 SVGEGT. CDR3 size: 14 residues. In DNA, the CDR3 is TGTGCCAGCAGTTACGGGACAGACTCCTACGAGCAGTACTTC. Its protein product is CASSYGTDSYEQYF.